These 11 T cell receptor beta chains were sequenced from one sample in a study of blood T cells in healthy people across ages. Next came a second PCR, run for about 7 to 12 cycles, which used a sample-barcoded 5' primer along with a J-beta primer mix. MiXCR, run by TCRdb on the 5' RACE reads, gives a single entry per CDR3 protein. The sample yields under 800,000 distinct CDR3 sequences, roughly 21% seen once. Material: blood. Receptors originate from a man aged 65 to 85 in good health.

This clonotype was recorded many times. The chain uses TRBV28 and TRBJ1-1; D not certain. V was shortened by 5 bases and J by 0 bases, with 1 base between the two germline ends. Germline V CDR1 and CDR2: MDHEN, SYDVKM. The CDR3 covers 11 residues. The CDR3 region is CASSVNTEAFF. The DNA for the CDR3 is TGTGCCAGCAGTGTGAACACTGAAGCTTTCTTT.

This clonotype appeared a few times. A clone one base away is much larger, so this may be a read error. The chain uses TRBV12-3 or TRBV12-4 and TRBJ2-5; 7 nucleotides agree with TRBD1. The J call may be faulty, since TRBJ2-1 better matches the DNA end. CDR3 length: 13 residues. CDR3 coding DNA: TGTGCCAGCAGTTTCAACAGGGGCAATGAGCAGTTCTTC. Translated, it gives CASSFNRGNEQFF.

V gene TRBV3-1 combines with J gene TRBJ2-4; D remains unclear. CDR3 size: 11 residues. The germline V gene has CDR1 LGHDT and CDR2 YNNKEL (reference sequence). Deletions cut 3 bases from V and 5 bases from J, with 2 bases between. CDR3 coding DNA: TGTGCCAGCAGCCAGGAAAACATTCAGTACTTC. Encoded protein: CASSQENIQYF.

The chain has TRBV7-2 and TRBJ2-3; D gene uncertain. V dropped 0 bases and J dropped 4 bases, with 5 bases sitting between them. The CDR3 has 13 residues. Germline CDR1 and CDR2: SGHTA and FQGNSA. The CDR3 DNA sequence: TGTGCCAGCAGCTTAGCGAATCCAGATACGCAGTATTTT. It codes for CASSLANPDTQYF.

This chain links TRBV10-3 with TRBJ2-6; no clear D. Germline V gives CDR1 ENHRY, CDR2 SYGVKD. The CDR3 consists of 16 residues. V was pared by 0 bases and J by 1 base, with 7 bases between. The CDR3 DNA is TGTGCCATCAGTGAGTCAAAACTTTCTGGGGCCAACGTCCTGACTTTC. Translating it yields CAISESKLSGANVLTF.

Remarks on this clonotype: A junction end diverges from the germline sequence, so it may reflect a read error. The CDR3 sequence is CAWSHKVKWEQHF. CDR3 DNA sequence: TGTGCCTGGAGTCACAAGGTCAAGTGGGAGCAGCACTTC. This sequence joins TRBV30 and TRBJ2-7; possible D gene TRBD2, 5 bases. The CDR3 is 13 residues long. The germline V gene encodes CDR1 GTSNPN and CDR2 SVGIG (reference sequence).

This clonotype was seen a handful of times. One end of the junction fails to match germline, which may point to a read error. The chain links TRBV28 to TRBJ1-2; the D is unclear. The CDR3 covers 11 residues. From germline, CDR1 is MDHEN and CDR2 SYDVKM. DNA for the CDR3: TGTGCCTGCAGAACGGGAGAGTTAAACACCTTC. Amino acids: CACRTGELNTF.

V and J are TRBV20-1 and TRBJ1-1; 10 nucleotides line up with TRBD1. This CDR3 region has 14 residues. The germline V gene has CDR1 DFQATT and CDR2 SNEGSKA (reference sequence). Trimming removed 4 bases from V and 4 bases from J; junction bases left unmatched: 6. CDR3 residues: CSATQGQGITEAFF. As DNA, the CDR3 is TGCAGTGCTACCCAGGGACAGGGGATCACTGAAGCTTTCTTT.

This clonotype came up a few times. The chain joins TRBV28 to TRBJ2-1, with D perhaps TRBD2 (6 bases). The CDR3 contains 10 residues. Germline V lookup: CDR1 MDHEN, CDR2 SYDVKM. Trimming stripped 5 bases from V and 15 bases from J, with 11 bases between. CDR3 nucleotide sequence: TGTGCCAGCAGTGGAGGGCCGTGGTTCTTC. It is translated as CASSGGPWFF.

This clonotype showed up many times. The chain employs TRBV15 and TRBJ1-4, with D tentatively TRBD1 (5 bases). Germline assignment: CDR1 LNHNV and CDR2 YYDKDF (reference sequence). Trimming shortened V by 0 bases and J by 8 bases, and 19 bases separated the two germline ends. CDR3 length equals 17 residues. The chain's CDR3 is CATSRDRFGEEGEKLFF. DNA for the CDR3: TGTGCCACCAGCAGAGATCGGTTCGGGGAGGAGGGGGAAAAACTGTTTTTT.

The chain couples TRBV30 to TRBJ2-5, with D possibly TRBD2 on 5 matching bases. The J call may not be correct, given that the DNA end is closer to TRBJ2-1. Germline CDR1 and CDR2: GTSNPN and SVGIG (reference sequence). CDR3 size: 13 residues. The CDR3 here is CAWSARSGSEQFF. The DNA for the CDR3 is TGTGCCTGGAGTGCCAGGTCGGGGAGTGAGCAGTTCTTC.